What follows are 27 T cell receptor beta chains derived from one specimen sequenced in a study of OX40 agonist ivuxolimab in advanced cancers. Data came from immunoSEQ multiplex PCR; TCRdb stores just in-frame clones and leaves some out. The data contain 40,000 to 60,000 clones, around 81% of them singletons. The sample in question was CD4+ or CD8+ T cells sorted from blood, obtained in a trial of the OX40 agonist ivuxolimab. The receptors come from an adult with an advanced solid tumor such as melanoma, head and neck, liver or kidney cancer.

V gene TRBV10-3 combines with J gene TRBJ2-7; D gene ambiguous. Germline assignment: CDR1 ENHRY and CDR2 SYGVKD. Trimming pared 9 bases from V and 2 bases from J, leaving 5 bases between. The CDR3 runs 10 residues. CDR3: CAIGTYEQYF. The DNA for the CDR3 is TGTGCCATAGGTACCTACGAGCAGTACTTC.

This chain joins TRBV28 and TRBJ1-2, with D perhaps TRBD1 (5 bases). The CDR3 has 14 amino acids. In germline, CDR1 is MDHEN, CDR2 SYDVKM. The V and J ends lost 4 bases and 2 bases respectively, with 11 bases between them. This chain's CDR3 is CASSSHRQNYGYTF. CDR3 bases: TGTGCCAGCAGTTCCCACAGGCAAAACTATGGCTACACCTTC.

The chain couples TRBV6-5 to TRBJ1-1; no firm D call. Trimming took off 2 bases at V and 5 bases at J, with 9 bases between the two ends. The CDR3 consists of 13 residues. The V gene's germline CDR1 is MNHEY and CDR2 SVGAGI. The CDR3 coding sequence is TGTGCCAGCAGTTACGGGGTGGGGACTGAAGCTTTCTTT. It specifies CASSYGVGTEAFF.

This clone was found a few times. The CDR3 loop is CASSLTSMNTEAFF. The CDR3 coding sequence is TGCGCCAGCAGCTTGACGTCTATGAACACTGAAGCTTTCTTT. J is TRBJ1-1 and V is TRBV5-1, with D hard to call. Trimming stripped 1 base from V and 0 bases from J, with 7 bases between. The CDR3 runs 14 residues. Germline loops: CDR1 SGHRS, CDR2 YFSETQ.

The CDR3 sequence is CASSLVSSFETQYF. CDR3 sequence (DNA): TGTGCCAGCAGCTTAGTCTCGAGCTTCGAGACCCAGTACTTC. This sequence joins TRBV11-2 and TRBJ2-5; D not certain. Per the germline V gene, CDR1 is SGHAT and CDR2 is FQNNGV. The CDR3 loop spans 14 amino acids. Trimming pared 1 base from V and 5 bases from J, leaving 11 bases between.

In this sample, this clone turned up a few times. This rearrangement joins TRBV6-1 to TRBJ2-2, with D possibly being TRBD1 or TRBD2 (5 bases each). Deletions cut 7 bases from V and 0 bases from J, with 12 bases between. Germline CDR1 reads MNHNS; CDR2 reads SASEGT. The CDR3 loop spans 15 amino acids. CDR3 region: CASNWGSTNTGELFF. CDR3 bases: TGTGCCAGCAACTGGGGGAGTACGAACACCGGGGAGCTGTTTTTT.

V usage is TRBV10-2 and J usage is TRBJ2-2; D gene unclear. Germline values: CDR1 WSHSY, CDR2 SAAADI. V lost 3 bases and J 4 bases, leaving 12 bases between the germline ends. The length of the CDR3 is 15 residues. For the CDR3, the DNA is TGCGCCAGCAGTGAAGAAAGTTTCGGCACCGGGGAGCTGTTTTTT. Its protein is CASSEESFGTGELFF.

Written as DNA, the CDR3 is TGTGCCAGCAGTCCGCCGACAAACCAAGAGACCCAGTACTTC. Residues: CASSPPTNQETQYF. The chain links TRBV7-8 to TRBJ2-5; D is unclear. V was cut by 6 bases and J by 0 bases, with 11 bases left in between. The CDR3 totals 14 residues. Germline lookup yields CDR1 SGHVS and CDR2 FQNEAQ.

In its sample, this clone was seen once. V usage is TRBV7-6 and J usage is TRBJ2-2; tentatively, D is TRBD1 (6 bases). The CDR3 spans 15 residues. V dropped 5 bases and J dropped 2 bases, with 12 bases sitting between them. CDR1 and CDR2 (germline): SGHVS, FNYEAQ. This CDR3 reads CASSPLGGNTGELFF. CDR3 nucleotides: TGTGCCAGCAGCCCCTTAGGGGGAAACACCGGGGAGCTGTTTTTT.

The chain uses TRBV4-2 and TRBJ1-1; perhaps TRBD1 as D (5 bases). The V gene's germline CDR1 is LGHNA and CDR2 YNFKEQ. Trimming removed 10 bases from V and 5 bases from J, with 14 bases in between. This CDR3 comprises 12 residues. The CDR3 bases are TGTGCCACCCAAGACGGGGGTACTGAAGCTTTCTTT. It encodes CATQDGGTEAFF.

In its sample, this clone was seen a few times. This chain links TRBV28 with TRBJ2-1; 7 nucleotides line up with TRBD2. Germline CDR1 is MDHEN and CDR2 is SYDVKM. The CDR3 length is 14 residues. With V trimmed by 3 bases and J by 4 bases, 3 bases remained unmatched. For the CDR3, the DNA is TGTGCCAGCAGTTTTGCGGGAGAATACAATGAGCAGTTCTTC. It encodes CASSFAGEYNEQFF.

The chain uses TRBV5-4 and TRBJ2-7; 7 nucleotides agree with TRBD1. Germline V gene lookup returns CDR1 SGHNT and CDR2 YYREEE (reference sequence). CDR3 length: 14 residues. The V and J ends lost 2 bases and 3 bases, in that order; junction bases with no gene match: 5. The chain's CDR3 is CASSFGTAHYEQYV. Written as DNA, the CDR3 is TGTGCCAGCAGCTTCGGGACAGCTCACTACGAGCAGTACGTC.

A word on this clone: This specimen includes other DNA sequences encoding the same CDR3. In nucleotides, the CDR3 is TGTGCCAGCAGCTTAGTAGGGGACACCGGGGAGCTGTTTTTT. Its translation is CASSLVGDTGELFF. The chain is built from TRBV11-3 and TRBJ2-2; tentative D call: TRBD1 (5 bases). CDR1 and CDR2 from the germline V gene are SGHNT and YENEEA. CDR3 length: 14 residues. Between the trimmed V and J ends, which lost 1 base and 3 bases, there was a span of 6 bases.

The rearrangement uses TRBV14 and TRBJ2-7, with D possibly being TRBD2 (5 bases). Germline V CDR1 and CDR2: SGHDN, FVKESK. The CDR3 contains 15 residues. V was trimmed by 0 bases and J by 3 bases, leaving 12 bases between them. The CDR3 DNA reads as TGTGCCAGCAGCCAAGATGTTAGCGACTACTACGAGCAGTACTTC. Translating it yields CASSQDVSDYYEQYF.

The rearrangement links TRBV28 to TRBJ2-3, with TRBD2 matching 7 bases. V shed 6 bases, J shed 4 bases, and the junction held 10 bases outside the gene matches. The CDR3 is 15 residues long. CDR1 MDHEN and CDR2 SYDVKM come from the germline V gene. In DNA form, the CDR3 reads TGTGCCAGCAGCTCCCTCGGACTAGAGGCAGATACGCAGTATTTT. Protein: CASSSLGLEADTQYF.

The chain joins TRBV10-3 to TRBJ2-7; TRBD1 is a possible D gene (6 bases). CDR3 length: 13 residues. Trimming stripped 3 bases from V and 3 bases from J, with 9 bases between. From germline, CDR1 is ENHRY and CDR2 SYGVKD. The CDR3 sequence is CAISDNRDYEQYF. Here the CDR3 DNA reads TGTGCCATCAGTGACAACAGGGACTACGAGCAGTACTTC.

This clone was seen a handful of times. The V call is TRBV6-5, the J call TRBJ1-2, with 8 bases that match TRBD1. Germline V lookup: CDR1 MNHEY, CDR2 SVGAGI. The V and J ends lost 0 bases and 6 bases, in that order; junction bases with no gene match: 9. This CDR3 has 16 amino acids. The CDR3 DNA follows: TGTGCCAGCAGTTACTCGAGTGGACAGGGAGGGGATGGCTACACCTTC. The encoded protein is CASSYSSGQGGDGYTF.

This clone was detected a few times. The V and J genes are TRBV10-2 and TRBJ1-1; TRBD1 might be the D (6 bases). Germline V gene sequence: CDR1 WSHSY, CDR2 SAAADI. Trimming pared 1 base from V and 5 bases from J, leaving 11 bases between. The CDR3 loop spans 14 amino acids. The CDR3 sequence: CASSEYEGGTEAFF. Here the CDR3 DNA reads TGCGCCAGCAGTGAGTATGAGGGGGGAACTGAAGCTTTCTTT.

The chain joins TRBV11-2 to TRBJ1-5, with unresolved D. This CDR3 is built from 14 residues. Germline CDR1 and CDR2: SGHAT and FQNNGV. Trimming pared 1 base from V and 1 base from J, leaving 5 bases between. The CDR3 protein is CASSLGISNQPQHF. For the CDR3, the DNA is TGTGCCAGCAGCTTAGGGATAAGCAATCAGCCCCAGCATTTT.

The CDR3 coding sequence is TGCAGCGTTATAGGACAGGACTACGAGCAGTACGTC. This sequence encodes CSVIGQDYEQYV. The rearrangement uses TRBV29-1 and TRBJ2-7; 7 nucleotides match TRBD1. CDR1 is SQVTM, CDR2 ANQGSEA, per germline. V dropped 5 bases and J dropped 3; count of bases not matched to a gene: 4. The CDR3 is 12 residues long.

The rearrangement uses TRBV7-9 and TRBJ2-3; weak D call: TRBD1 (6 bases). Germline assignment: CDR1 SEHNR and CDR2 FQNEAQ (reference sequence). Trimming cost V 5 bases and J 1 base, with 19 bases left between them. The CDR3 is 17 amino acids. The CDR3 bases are TGTGCCAGCAGCAGCTCACGCACAGGGATTCGCACAGATACGCAGTATTTT. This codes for CASSSSRTGIRTDTQYF.

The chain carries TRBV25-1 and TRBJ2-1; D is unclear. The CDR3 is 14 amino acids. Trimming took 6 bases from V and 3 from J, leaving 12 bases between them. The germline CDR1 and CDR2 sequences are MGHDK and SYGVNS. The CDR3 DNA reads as TGTGCCAGCAGCGAAACCGGGTACTACAATGAGCAGTTCTTC. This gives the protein CASSETGYYNEQFF.

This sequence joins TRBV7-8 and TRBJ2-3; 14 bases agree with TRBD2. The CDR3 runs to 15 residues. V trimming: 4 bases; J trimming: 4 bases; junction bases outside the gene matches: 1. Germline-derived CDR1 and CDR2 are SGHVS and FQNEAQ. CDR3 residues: CASSSTSGGADTQYF. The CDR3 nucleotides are TGTGCCAGCAGCTCGACTAGCGGGGGGGCAGATACGCAGTATTTT.

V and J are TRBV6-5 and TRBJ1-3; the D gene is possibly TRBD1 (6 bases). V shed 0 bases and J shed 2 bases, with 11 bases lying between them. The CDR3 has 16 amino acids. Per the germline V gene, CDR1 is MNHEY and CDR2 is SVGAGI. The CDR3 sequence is CASSYSNQGPGNTIYF. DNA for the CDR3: TGTGCCAGCAGTTACTCGAATCAGGGGCCTGGAAACACCATATATTTT.

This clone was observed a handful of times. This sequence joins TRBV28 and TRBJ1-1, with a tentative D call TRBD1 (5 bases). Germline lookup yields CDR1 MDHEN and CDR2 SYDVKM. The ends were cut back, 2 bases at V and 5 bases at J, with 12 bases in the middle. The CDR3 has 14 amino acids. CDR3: CASSLRNWGTEAFF. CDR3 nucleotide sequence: TGTGCCAGCAGTTTACGCAACTGGGGGACTGAAGCTTTCTTT.

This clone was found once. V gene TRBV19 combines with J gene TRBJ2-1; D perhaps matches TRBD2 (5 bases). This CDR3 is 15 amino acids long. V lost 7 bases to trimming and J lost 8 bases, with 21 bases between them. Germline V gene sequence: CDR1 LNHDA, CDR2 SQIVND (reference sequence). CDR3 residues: CASTLGLAGSDEQFF. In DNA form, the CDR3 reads TGTGCCAGTACCCTAGGCCTAGCTGGTAGCGATGAGCAGTTCTTC.

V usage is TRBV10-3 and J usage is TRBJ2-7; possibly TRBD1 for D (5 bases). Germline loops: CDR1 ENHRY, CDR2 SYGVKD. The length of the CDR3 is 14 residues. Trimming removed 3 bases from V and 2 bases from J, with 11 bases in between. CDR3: CAISDPDSTYEQYV. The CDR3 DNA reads TGTGCCATCAGTGACCCCGACAGCACCTACGAGCAGTACGTC.